The sequence of this T cell receptor beta chain was determined in a study of T-cell memory formation after mild COVID-19. Study context: TCR clusters were mostly donor specific.

MiXCR, applied by TCRdb to the 5' RACE reads, yields one record per CDR3 protein. Among 150,000 or so distinct CDR3 sequences listed, around 15% were seen once. Overall study results and limits: Pre-infection memory harbored some responding clones, suggesting cross-reactive memory joined.

As concerns this clonotype: The antigen is undetermined.

Sample: PBMCs or a T cell subset sorted from them (not recorded which). The TCR comes from an adult woman who had mild COVID-19 (a few samples of this study predate the infection). Cell type and time point are not known.

CDR3 sequence reads: CASRPTSGGSDTQYF. Written as DNA, the CDR3 is TGCGCCAGCAGACCTACTAGCGGGGGCTCAGATACGCAGTATTTT. The chain links TRBV5-1 to TRBJ2-3, with 11 nucleotides matching TRBD2. Germline trimming cut 5 bases from V and 4 bases from J; bases unmatched to any gene: 6. In germline, CDR1 is SGHRS, CDR2 YFSETQ. This CDR3 is built from 15 residues.